This T cell receptor (beta chain) comes out of a study of response to subunit inactivated influenza vaccine (dated by TCRdb to the late 2010s). Looking at the study overall: To follow how T cells responded to a trivalent subunit inactivated influenza vaccine, the researchers relied on deep quantitative profiling of the T cell receptor repertoire.

What the research found in general, with its limitations: It was suggested by the authors that each seasonal influenza vaccination may recruit only a limited number of new T cells.

Preparation of the library involved RT-PCR. Sequencing was performed on an Illumina HiSeq 2500. Starting from the raw public reads, TCRdb applied fastp trimming at Q25, assembled clones with MiXCR and retained in-frame beta chains. Each record represents a unique CDR3 protein, reported with the most common genes and DNA among its rows. This sample comprises roughly 790,000 distinct CDR3 sequences, less than 25% of them detected only once. Roughly a tenth of the sample goes to the ten largest clones. This clonotype was detected only a few times. Its target antigen remains unknown. Base qualities are not at hand, and no much larger clone is one base apart. The source of this sequence is a man aged 45 to 65 who received an inactivated influenza vaccine. Donor details come from another sample of the same person, matched by shared clones. Material: PBMCs from blood, obtained around 5 days after vaccination.

The CDR3 protein is CASSLGRGGIDEQFF. Read as DNA, the sequence is TGCGCCAGCAGCTTGGGCCGCGGGGGTATCGATGAGCAGTTCTTC. The chain was built from TRBV5-1 and TRBJ2-1; 7 of the junction bases match TRBD2. CDR1 and CDR2, per the germline V gene, are SGHRS and YFSETQ. Trimmed from V: 0 bases; trimmed from J: 8 bases; junction bases lacking a gene match: 8. From its cysteine to its phenylalanine, the CDR3 spans 15 amino acids. Only the CDR3 part of the read is kept: 45 bases, read in frame from the first base.